Sequencing of this T cell receptor beta chain was carried out in a study of T cell clonality in common variable immunodeficiency. Study-wide results and limits: In common variable immunodeficiency, TCR beta chains reportedly carried fewer deletions and N-nucleotide insertions. Fewer TCRbeta clones were shared among CVID subjects than controls.

This clone qualifies as medium-sized. Its antigen is currently unknown. Of CVID subjects, about 15 were female and roughly 30 male, mean age about 37. Heparinized whole blood, roughly 5 to 8 ml, came from each donor. CVID and control samples used equivalent genomic DNA input. TCRdb keeps only in-frame clones here, not all; method: immunoSEQ multiplex PCR. This repertoire holds roughly 5,000 clones, and none appear only once. The clonotype was recovered from a human donor with common variable immunodeficiency. The material sequenced was peripheral blood mononuclear cells.

The chain's CDR3 is CSVAPGTVPDTQYF. The CDR3 bases that were read are TGCAGCGTTGCCCCCGGGACAGTTCCAGATACG. The chain recombines TRBV29-1 with TRBJ2-3, with 7 bases matching TRBD1. From the germline J gene comes the end of the CDR3, since the read stops 3 residues before it. The CDR3 has 14 residues. Looked up from germline, CDR1 is SQVTM and CDR2 is ANQGSEA. V was clipped by 4 bases and J by 4 bases; unmatched bases: 8.